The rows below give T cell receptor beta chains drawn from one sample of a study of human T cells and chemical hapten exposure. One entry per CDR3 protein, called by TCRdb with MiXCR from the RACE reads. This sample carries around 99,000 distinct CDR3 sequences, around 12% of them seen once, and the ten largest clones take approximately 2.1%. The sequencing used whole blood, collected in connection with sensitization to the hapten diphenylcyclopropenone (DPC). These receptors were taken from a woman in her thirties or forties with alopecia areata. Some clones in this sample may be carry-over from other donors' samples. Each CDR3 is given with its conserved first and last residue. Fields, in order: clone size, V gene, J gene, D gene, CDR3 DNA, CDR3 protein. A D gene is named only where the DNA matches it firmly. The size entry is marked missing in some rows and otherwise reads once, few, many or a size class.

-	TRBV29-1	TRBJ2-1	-	TGCAGCGCCCTCTCGGGCGATGAGCAGTTCTTC	CSALSGDEQFF
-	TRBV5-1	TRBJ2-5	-	TGCGCCAGCAGCCGGGGGACGGAGACCCAGTACTTC	CASSRGTETQYF
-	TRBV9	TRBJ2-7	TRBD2	TGTGCCAGCAGCGTAGGGGGGGGTCCCTACGAGCAGTACTTC	CASSVGGGPYEQYF
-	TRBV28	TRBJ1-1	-	TGTGCCAGCAAATATGGGGATGGGAACACTGAAGCTTTCTTT	CASKYGDGNTEAFF
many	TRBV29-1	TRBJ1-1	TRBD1	TGCAGCGTTAGACAGGGGTCGAACACTGAAGCTTTCTTT	CSVRQGSNTEAFF
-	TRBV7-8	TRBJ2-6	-	TGTGCCAGCAGAACTTCGGCCACCTCTGGGGCCAACGTCCTGACTTTC	CASRTSATSGANVLTF
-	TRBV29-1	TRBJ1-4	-	TGCAGCGTTGAAGAGAGGGGGGAGTTACTGTTTTTT	CSVEERGELLFF
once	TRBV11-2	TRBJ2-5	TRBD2	TGTGCCAGCAAGGGTAGGCTAGCGGGAGAAGAGACCCAGTACTTC	CASKGRLAGEETQYF
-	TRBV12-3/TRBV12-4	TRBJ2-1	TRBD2	TGTGCCAGCAGTTGGAACGCGGGAGCTGGTAATGAGCAGTTCTTC	CASSWNAGAGNEQFF
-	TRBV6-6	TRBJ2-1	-	TGTGCCAGCAGCGGTGGATACAATGAGCAGTTCTTC	CASSGGYNEQFF
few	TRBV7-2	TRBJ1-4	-	TGTGCCAGCAGCTTAGGAGGGGTAATAGGTGAAAAACTGTTTTTT	CASSLGGVIGEKLFF
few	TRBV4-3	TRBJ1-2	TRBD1	TGCGCCAGCAGCCAAGATCGGTCCGGACAGGGGTATGGCTACACCTTC	CASSQDRSGQGYGYTF
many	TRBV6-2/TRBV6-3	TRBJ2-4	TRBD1	TGTGCCAGCAGTTATGGGACAGGGTTAAACATTCAGTACTTC	CASSYGTGLNIQYF
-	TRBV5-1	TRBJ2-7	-	TGCGTCAGCAGCTTGAACCCAGCAGGGTCCTACGAGCAGTACTTC	CVSSLNPAGSYEQYF
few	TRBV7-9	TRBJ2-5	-	TGTGCCAGCAGCCTCTACGGGACAACGTACCAAGAGACCCAGTACTTC	CASSLYGTTYQETQYF
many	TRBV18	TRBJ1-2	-	TGTGCCAGCTCACCAGATGGACAGACGGTGTTAAACTATGGCTACACCTTC	CASSPDGQTVLNYGYTF
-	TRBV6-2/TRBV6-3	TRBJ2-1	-	TGTGCCAGCAGTTACTCTTCAGCGGGCGATAATGAGCAGTTCTTC	CASSYSSAGDNEQFF
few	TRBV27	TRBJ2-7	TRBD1	TGTGCCAGCACCGGGCAGGGGGCCTACGAGCAGTACTTC	CASTGQGAYEQYF
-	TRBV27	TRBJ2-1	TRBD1	TGTGCCAGCAGCTTCGGGACAGGGGGTCGGAATGAGCAGTTCTTC	CASSFGTGGRNEQFF
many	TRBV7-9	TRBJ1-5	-	TGTGCCAGCAGCTCCCTCAATCAGCCCCAGCATTTT	CASSSLNQPQHF
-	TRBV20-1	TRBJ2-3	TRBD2	TGCAGTGCTAGACTACTAGCGGGAGGGGGCCCAGATACGCAGTATTTT	CSARLLAGGGPDTQYF
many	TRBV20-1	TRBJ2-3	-	TGCAGTGCCAGAGTTCCTAGCAGAGATACGCAGTATTTT	CSARVPSRDTQYF
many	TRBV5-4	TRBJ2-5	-	TGTGCCAGCAGGGACGACAGGGGAGGGGAGACCCAGTACTTC	CASRDDRGGETQYF
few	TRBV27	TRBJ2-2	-	TGTGCCAGCAGGGGGACCGGGGGCACCGGGGAGCTGTTTTTT	CASRGTGGTGELFF
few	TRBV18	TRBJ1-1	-	TGTGCCAGCTCACCATTCCAGGGTGAGTCGAACACTGAAGCTTTCTTT	CASSPFQGESNTEAFF
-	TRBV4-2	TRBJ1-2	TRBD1	TGTGCCAGCAGCCAAGATTCGACAGGGGTTCCTTACTATGGCTACACCTTC	CASSQDSTGVPYYGYTF
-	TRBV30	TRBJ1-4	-	TGTGCCTGGAGTATCCAGGGGGAAAAACTGTTTTTT	CAWSIQGEKLFF
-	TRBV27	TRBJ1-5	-	TGTGCCAGCATCCCCTGGCAGGGGATTAATCAGCCCCAGCATTTT	CASIPWQGINQPQHF
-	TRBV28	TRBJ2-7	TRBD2	TGTGCCAGCAGTTTCGGGGCAGGGAGGGCCTACGAGCAGTACTTC	CASSFGAGRAYEQYF
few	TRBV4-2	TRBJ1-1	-	TGTGCCAGCAGCCAAGAAGGGGTCAGGTCTGAAGCTTTCTTT	CASSQEGVRSEAFF
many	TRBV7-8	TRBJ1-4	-	TGTGCCAGCAGCTTAGGTGGCCTTAGAGAAAAACTGTTTTTT	CASSLGGLREKLFF
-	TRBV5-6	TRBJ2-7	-	TGTGCCAGCAGCTTGGTCAGGACCGCCGCGGGCGAGCAGTACTTC	CASSLVRTAAGEQYF
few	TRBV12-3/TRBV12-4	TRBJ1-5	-	TGTGCCAGCAGTTATTATGCCGGGAATCAGCCCCAGCATTTT	CASSYYAGNQPQHF
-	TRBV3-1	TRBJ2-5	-	TGTGCCAGCAAGAGGGAGACGAAAGAGACCCAGTACTTC	CASKRETKETQYF
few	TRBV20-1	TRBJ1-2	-	TGCAGTGCTAGAGATGCGGGGGTCGGCTACACCTTC	CSARDAGVGYTF
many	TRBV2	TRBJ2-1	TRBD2	TGTGCCAGCGGACTAGCGGCCTACAATGAGCAGTTCTTC	CASGLAAYNEQFF
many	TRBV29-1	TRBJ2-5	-	TGCAGCGTTGAAGATCGTGCTCGCGGAATCGAGACCCAGTACTTC	CSVEDRARGIETQYF
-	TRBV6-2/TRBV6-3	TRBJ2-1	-	TGTGCCAGCAGCCTCCTCCTAGCGAGGGGAAATGAGCAGTTCTTC	CASSLLLARGNEQFF
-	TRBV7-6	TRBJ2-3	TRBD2	TGTGCCAGCAACATCTTGGGAGGGTCGGGAGATACGCAGTATTTT	CASNILGGSGDTQYF
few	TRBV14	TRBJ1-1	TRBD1	TGTGCCAGCAGCCAGAACCGGGACAGTGCCTTTGGGGCTGAAGCTTTCTTT	CASSQNRDSAFGAEAFF
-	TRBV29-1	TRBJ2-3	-	TGCAGCGACCGAGACAGAAGCACAGATACGCAGTATTTT	CSDRDRSTDTQYF
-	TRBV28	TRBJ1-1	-	TGTGCCAGCAGCCCGGTGGGGGGCACTGAAGCTTTCTTT	CASSPVGGTEAFF
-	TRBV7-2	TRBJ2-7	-	TGTGCCAGCAGCTTAGTGTCGGCAGGGGGGGCCTACGAGCAGTACTTC	CASSLVSAGGAYEQYF
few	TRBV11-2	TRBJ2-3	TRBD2	TGTGCCAGCAGCCATGGGTGGGGCGGGAGAACAGATACGCAGTATTTT	CASSHGWGGRTDTQYF
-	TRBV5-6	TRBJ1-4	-	TGTGCCAGCAGCCTTGGATTCAATGAAAAACTGTTTTTT	CASSLGFNEKLFF
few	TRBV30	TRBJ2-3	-	TGTGCCTGGAGTGTCCGCGATACGCAGTATTTT	CAWSVRDTQYF
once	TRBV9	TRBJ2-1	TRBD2	TGTGCCAACAGCGTAGTAGCGGGAGGGCCGTGGGAGCAGTTCTTC	CANSVVAGGPWEQFF
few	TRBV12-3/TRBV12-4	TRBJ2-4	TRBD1	TGTGCCAGCAGTTTGTATTTTGGGACAGGGACGGACATTCAGTACTTC	CASSLYFGTGTDIQYF
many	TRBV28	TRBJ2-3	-	TGTGCCAGCAGTTTATCCCCATTTAGAACGCAGTATTTT	CASSLSPFRTQYF
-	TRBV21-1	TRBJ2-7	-	TGTGCCAGCACCTCGGGCCCCTACGAGCAGTACTTC	CASTSGPYEQYF
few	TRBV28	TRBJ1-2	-	TGTGCCAGCAGTGCTAGGGACTATGGCTACACCTTC	CASSARDYGYTF